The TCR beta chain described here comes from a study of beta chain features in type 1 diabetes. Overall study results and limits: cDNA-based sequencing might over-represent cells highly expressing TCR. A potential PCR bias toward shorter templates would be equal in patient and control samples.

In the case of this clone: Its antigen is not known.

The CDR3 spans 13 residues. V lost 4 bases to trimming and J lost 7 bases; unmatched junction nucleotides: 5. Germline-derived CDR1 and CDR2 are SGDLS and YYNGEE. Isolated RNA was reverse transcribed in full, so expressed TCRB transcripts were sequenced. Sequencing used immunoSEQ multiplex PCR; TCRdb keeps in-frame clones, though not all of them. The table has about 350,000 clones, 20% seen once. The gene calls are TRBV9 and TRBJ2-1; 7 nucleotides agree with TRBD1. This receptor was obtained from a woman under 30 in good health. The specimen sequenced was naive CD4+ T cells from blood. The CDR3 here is CASSLQQGNEQFF. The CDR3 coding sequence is TGTGCCAGCAGCCTCCAACAGGGGAATGAGCAGTTCTTC.